The 12 T cell receptor beta chains given below trace back to one sample, sequenced in a study of blood T cell repertoires in COVID-19. The data were produced by immunoSEQ multiplex PCR, yet TCRdb's version contains in-frame clones alone and is incomplete. Found here are 95,000 to 100,000 clones, 81% of them singletons; the top ten hold about 11%. Sequencing was performed on peripheral blood. The receptors come from a woman older than 75 with acute or convalescent COVID-19.

V usage is TRBV7-2 and J usage is TRBJ1-2; 7 bases line up with TRBD1. The CDR3 length is 15 residues. V dropped 1 base and J dropped 1; count of bases not matched to a gene: 3. Germline-derived CDR1 and CDR2 are SGHTA and FQGNSA. The CDR3 region has the DNA TGTGCCAGCAGCTTAGTCGGGGACAGTAACTATGGCTACACCTTC. The encoded protein is CASSLVGDSNYGYTF. Filled out from reference TRBV7-2 and TRBJ1-2, the complete variable domain reads GAGVSQSPSNKVTEKGKDVELRCDPISGHTALYWYRQSLGQGLEFLIYFQGNSAPDKSGLPSDRFSAERTGGSVSTLTIQRTQQEDSAVYLCASSLVGDSNYGYTFGSGTRLTVV.

The chain carries TRBV13 and TRBJ2-3; perhaps TRBD1 as D (5 bases). The CDR3 has 15 amino acids. The germline V gene encodes CDR1 PRHDT and CDR2 FYEKMQ (reference sequence). The V gene lost 3 bases and the J gene lost 3 bases, with 13 bases spanning the gap. The CDR3 sequence: CASSLQGFGTDTQYF. CDR3 nucleotides: TGTGCCAGCAGCTTGCAGGGTTTTGGTACAGATACGCAGTATTTT.

This chain joins TRBV5-1 and TRBJ1-1; perhaps TRBD1 as D (6 bases). Germline V gene sequence: CDR1 SGHRS, CDR2 YFSETQ. This CDR3 spans 14 amino acids. Trimming pared 5 bases from V and 8 bases from J, leaving 19 bases between. CDR3 protein: CASREGQKASEAFF. The CDR3 DNA reads as TGCGCCAGCAGAGAGGGACAAAAGGCGTCCGAAGCTTTCTTT.

The chain is built from TRBV9 and TRBJ2-5; 8 nucleotides match TRBD2. CDR3 length: 16 residues. Germline CDR1 and CDR2: SGDLS and YYNGEE. V was clipped by 0 bases and J by 4 bases; unmatched bases: 8. CDR3 bases: TGTGCCAGCAGCGTAGATCACGGGGGGGCGGGAGAGACCCAGTACTTC. This codes for CASSVDHGGAGETQYF.

This clone was seen only once. The chain joins TRBV18 to TRBJ2-2; 9 nucleotides align to TRBD1. The germline CDR1 and CDR2 sequences are KGHSH and LQKENI. The V gene end was trimmed by 1 base and the J gene end by 0 bases; junction bases not matched to a gene: 0. The CDR3 consists of 16 residues. The CDR3 nucleotides read TGTGCCAGCTCACCACGGACAGGGGCGAACACCGGGGAGCTGTTTTTT. As protein: CASSPRTGANTGELFF. Full variable domain (outside the CDR3, taken from reference TRBV18 and TRBJ2-2): NAGVMQNPRHLVRRRGQEARLRCSPMKGHSHVYWYRQLPEEGLKFMVYLQKENIIDESGMPKERFSAEFPKEGPSILRIQQVVRGDSAAYFCASSPRTGANTGELFFGEGSRLTVL.

The rearrangement uses TRBV7-2 and TRBJ1-2, with a possible D match to TRBD1 (6 bases). There are 15 residues in the CDR3. The germline gives CDR1 SGHTA, CDR2 FQGNSA. The V end lost 4 bases, the J end lost 2 bases, and 14 bases lay between the germline ends. The CDR3 loop reads CASSSQTGTNYGYTF. The DNA of the CDR3 is TGTGCCAGCAGCTCCCAAACCGGGACAAACTATGGCTACACCTTC.

The rearrangement uses TRBV5-1 and TRBJ1-4, with a tentative D call TRBD1 (6 bases). V gave up 0 bases and J gave up 4 bases, with 10 bases separating them. The CDR3 covers 15 residues. Germline CDR1 reads SGHRS; CDR2 reads YFSETQ. In nucleotides, the CDR3 is TGCGCCAGCAGCTTGGAGGACAGCTTTAATGAAAAACTGTTTTTT. This gives the protein CASSLEDSFNEKLFF.

This chain links TRBV25-1 with TRBJ2-5, with 7 bases aligning to TRBD1. The CDR3 covers 15 residues. Germline trimming cut 3 bases from V and 0 bases from J; bases unmatched to any gene: 4. Germline V CDR1 and CDR2: MGHDK, SYGVNS. As DNA, the CDR3 is TGTGCCAGCAGTGACGGGACAGCGTACCAAGAGACCCAGTACTTC. As protein: CASSDGTAYQETQYF. Complete variable domain (other parts from reference TRBV25-1 and TRBJ2-5): EADIYQTPRYLVIGTGKKITLECSQTMGHDKMYWYQQDPGMELHLIHYSYGVNSTEKGDLSSESTVSRIRTEHFPLTLESARPSHTSQYLCASSDGTAYQETQYFGPGTRLLVL.

The chain carries TRBV2 and TRBJ1-4; 7 bases align to TRBD1. Germline V gives CDR1 SNHLY, CDR2 FYNNEI. This CDR3 has 12 amino acids. V trimming: 7 bases; J trimming: 8 bases; junction bases outside the gene matches: 4. CDR3 DNA sequence: TGTGCCAGCAACAGGGGTTGGGAAAAACTGTTTTTT. This codes for CASNRGWEKLFF.

The chain recombines TRBV5-1 with TRBJ2-1, with 8 bases fitting TRBD2. The trim removed 4 bases at V and 5 bases at J, leaving 5 bases unmatched. Germline V gene data show CDR1 as SGHRS and CDR2 as YFSETQ. CDR3 length equals 14 residues. CDR3 loop: CASSISGDHNEQFF. Written as DNA, the CDR3 is TGCGCCAGCAGCATTAGCGGGGATCACAATGAGCAGTTCTTC.

The chain combines TRBV6-5 with TRBJ1-2; 7 bases map to TRBD1. V shed 6 bases and J 4 bases; nucleotides not matched to a gene: 8. CDR1 MNHEY and CDR2 SVGAGI come from the germline V gene. The CDR3 length is 14 residues. CDR3: CASSSSGTVYGYTF. Written as DNA, the CDR3 is TGTGCCAGCAGCTCCTCCGGGACAGTCTATGGCTACACCTTC.

The J gene is TRBJ2-2, the V gene TRBV5-4, with D unresolved. V was cut by 2 bases and J by 0 bases, with 8 bases left in between. The CDR3 sequence is 15 residues long. CDR1 is SGHNT, CDR2 YYREEE, per germline (reference sequence). Written as DNA, the CDR3 is TGTGCCAGCAGCTTAGGCGGAACGAACACCGGGGAGCTGTTTTTT. Its protein is CASSLGGTNTGELFF.